Listed here is a single T cell receptor beta chain. Its matching antigen is unknown. Regarding donors, all were healthy bone marrow donors. This specimen comes from a study of cytomegalovirus exposure and HLA in healthy donors. Study-wide findings and caveats: An analysis was carried out later, and it reportedly showed fewer N-insertions in an Asian-associated ancestry cluster than the approximately 700-donor mean.

Trimming removed 8 bases from V and 4 bases from J, with 8 bases in between. This CDR3 comprises 12 residues. Germline V gene data show CDR1 as MNHEY and CDR2 as SVGAGI. PCR was performed using 60 Vbeta and 13 Jbeta primers. Only in-frame clones appear in the TCRdb table, and some are missing; sequencing was by immunoSEQ multiplex PCR. The repertoire consists of 120,000 to 150,000 clones, with roughly 80% occurring once and the leading ten covering approximately 1.1%. Material for sequencing was PBMCs. The clonotype comes from a female donor in good health and CMV-seronegative. The V and J genes are TRBV6-5 and TRBJ1-4; D is possibly TRBD1 (6 bases). The CDR3 spells CASQGLNEKLFF. The CDR3 nucleotides read TGTGCCAGCCAGGGGCTTAATGAAAAACTGTTTTTT.